The clone carrying this T cell receptor beta chain was seen ten or more times. Its antigen is currently unknown. V lost 0 bases and J 5 bases, leaving 11 bases between the germline ends. The CDR3 extends over 15 amino acids. This sample was included in a study of T-cell memory formation after mild COVID-19. General study findings and limits: Several responding clones turned up in pre-infection memory, indicating that cross-reactive memory may have taken part. Of the contracting clones, CD4+ ones lay mainly in CM and EM, and CD8+ ones in EMRA.

TCRdb reprocessed the 5' RACE reads via MiXCR and lists one record per CDR3 protein. The table includes over 300,000 distinct CDR3 sequences, 20% to 25% detected once. The clonotype was recovered from a man aged 18 to 29 who had mild COVID-19 (a few samples of this study predate the infection). Cell type and time point are not known. The rearrangement links TRBV12-3 or TRBV12-4 to TRBJ1-5, with D unclear. The specimen was PBMCs or a T cell subset sorted from them (not recorded which). The CDR3 here is CASSLAIGRDQPQHF. CDR3 nucleotides: TGTGCCAGCAGTTTAGCCATAGGGAGGGATCAGCCCCAGCATTTT.